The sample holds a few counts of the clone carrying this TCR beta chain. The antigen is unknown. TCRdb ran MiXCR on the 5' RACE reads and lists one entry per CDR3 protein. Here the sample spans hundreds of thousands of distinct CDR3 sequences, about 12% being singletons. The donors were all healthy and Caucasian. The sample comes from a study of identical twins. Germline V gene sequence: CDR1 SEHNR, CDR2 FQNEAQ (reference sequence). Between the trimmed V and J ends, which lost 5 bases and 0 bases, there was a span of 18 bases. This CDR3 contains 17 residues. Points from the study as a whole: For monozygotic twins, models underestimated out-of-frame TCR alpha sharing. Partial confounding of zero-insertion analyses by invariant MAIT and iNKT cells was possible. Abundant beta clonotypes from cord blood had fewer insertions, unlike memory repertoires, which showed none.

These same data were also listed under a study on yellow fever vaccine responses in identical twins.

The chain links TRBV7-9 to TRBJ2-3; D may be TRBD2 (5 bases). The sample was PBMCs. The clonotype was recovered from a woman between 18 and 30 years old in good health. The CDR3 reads CASSLVEEGFSTDTQYF. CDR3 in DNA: TGTGCCAGCAGCCTCGTGGAGGAAGGCTTTAGCACAGATACGCAGTATTTT.